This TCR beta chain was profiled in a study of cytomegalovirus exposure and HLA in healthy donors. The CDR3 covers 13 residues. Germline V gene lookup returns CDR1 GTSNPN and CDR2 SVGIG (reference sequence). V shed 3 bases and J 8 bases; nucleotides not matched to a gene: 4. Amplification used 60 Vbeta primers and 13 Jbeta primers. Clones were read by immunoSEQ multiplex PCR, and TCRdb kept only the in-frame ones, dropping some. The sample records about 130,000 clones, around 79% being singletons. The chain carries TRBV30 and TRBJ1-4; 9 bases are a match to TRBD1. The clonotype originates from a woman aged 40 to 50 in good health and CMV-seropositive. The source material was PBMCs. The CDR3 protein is CAWRGQGWEKLFF. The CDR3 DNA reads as TGTGCCTGGAGGGGACAGGGATGGGAAAAACTGTTTTTT. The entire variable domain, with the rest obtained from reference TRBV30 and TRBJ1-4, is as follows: SQTIHQWPATLVQPVGSPLSLECTVEGTSNPNLYWYRQAAGRGLQLLFYSVGIGQISSEVPQNLSASRPQDRQFILSSKKLLLSDSGFYLCAWRGQGWEKLFFGSGTQLSVL.